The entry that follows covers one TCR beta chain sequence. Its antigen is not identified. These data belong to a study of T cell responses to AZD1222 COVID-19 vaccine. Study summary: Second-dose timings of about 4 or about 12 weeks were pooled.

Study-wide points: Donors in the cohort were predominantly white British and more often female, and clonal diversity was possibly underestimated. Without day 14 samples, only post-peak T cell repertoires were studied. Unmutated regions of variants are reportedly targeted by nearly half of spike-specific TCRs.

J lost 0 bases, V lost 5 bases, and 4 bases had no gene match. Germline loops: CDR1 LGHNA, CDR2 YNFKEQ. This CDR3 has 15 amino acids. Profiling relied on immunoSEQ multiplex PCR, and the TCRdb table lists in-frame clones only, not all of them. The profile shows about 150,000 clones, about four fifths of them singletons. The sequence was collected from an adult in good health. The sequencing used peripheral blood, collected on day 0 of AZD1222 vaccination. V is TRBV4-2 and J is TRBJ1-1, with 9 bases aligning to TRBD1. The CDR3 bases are TGTGCCAGCAGCGATAGGGACAGGGTGAACACTGAAGCTTTCTTT. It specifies CASSDRDRVNTEAFF.